Below are 24 T cell receptor beta chains sequenced from a single sample in a study of shared clonotypes between healthy human individuals. Here immunoSEQ multiplex PCR was the method, and the copy in TCRdb shows in-frame clones only, minus some. This sample has under 1 million clones; 90% to 95% occur once, and the top ten carry around 24%. CD45RO-negative, CCR7-positively selected cells formed the naive CD8 fraction, excluding terminally differentiated effector memory CD45RA+ cells. Specimen: naive CD8+ T cells sorted from blood. Receptor source: a man younger than 45 in good health.

The rearrangement uses TRBV27 and TRBJ2-7; TRBD2 might be the D (6 bases). The V gene's germline CDR1 is MNHEY and CDR2 SMNVEV (reference sequence). V lost 6 bases, J lost 3 bases, and 15 bases lay in between. The length of the CDR3 is 14 residues. The CDR3 spells CASSWGSGSYEQYF. The CDR3 DNA reads TGTGCCAGCAGCTGGGGTAGCGGAAGCTACGAGCAGTACTTC.

This rearrangement joins TRBV7-8 to TRBJ1-1; 11 nucleotides agree with TRBD1. Trimming cost V 5 bases and J 7 bases; bases outside gene matches: 3. The CDR3 is made up of 13 amino acids. Germline CDR1 and CDR2: SGHVS and FQNEAQ. CDR3 DNA: TGTGCCAGCAGCGCCGGGACAGGGGGTGAAGCTTTCTTT. This sequence encodes CASSAGTGGEAFF. Using reference TRBV7-8 and TRBJ1-1 for the parts outside the CDR3, the full variable domain is GAGVSQSPRYKVAKRGQDVALRCDPISGHVSLFWYQQALGQGPEFLTYFQNEAQLDKSGLPSDRFFAERPEGSVSTLKIQRTQQEDSAVYLCASSAGTGGEAFFGQGTRLTVV.

V and J are TRBV2 and TRBJ2-3, with 12 bases aligning to TRBD2. Germline loops: CDR1 SNHLY, CDR2 FYNNEI. The CDR3 extends over 13 amino acids. CDR3 DNA: TGTAGGGGCCTAGCGGGAGGGGCAGATACGCAGTATTTT. As protein: CRGLAGGADTQYF.

The chain carries TRBV27 and TRBJ1-2, with 7 nucleotides matching TRBD1. This CDR3 spans 15 amino acids. CDR1 and CDR2 (germline): MNHEY, SMNVEV (reference sequence). With 4 bases clipped from V and 4 bases from J, the junction kept 9 bases outside the gene matches. For the CDR3, the DNA is TGTGCCAGCAGTTCCCGGGACAGATTGACCTATGGCTACACCTTC. Its translation: CASSSRDRLTYGYTF.

This chain joins TRBV7-9 and TRBJ1-3; D gene ambiguous. CDR3 length: 13 residues. V shed 1 base and J shed 8 bases, with 9 bases lying between them. CDR1 and CDR2 (germline): SEHNR, FQNEAQ (reference sequence). CDR3 loop: CASSLDTVHTIYF. The DNA of the CDR3 is TGTGCCAGCAGCTTAGACACAGTTCACACCATATATTTT. The full variable domain, rest sourced from reference TRBV7-9 and TRBJ1-3, is DTGVSQNPRHKITKRGQNVTFRCDPISEHNRLYWYRQTLGQGPEFLTYFQNEAQLEKSRLLSDRFSAERPKGSFSTLEIQRTEQGDSAMYLCASSLDTVHTIYFGEGSWLTVV.

This clone was recorded only once. The chain has TRBV28 and TRBJ2-5; unclear D gene. Looked up from germline, CDR1 is MDHEN and CDR2 is SYDVKM. This CDR3 contains 15 residues. V lost 4 bases and J lost 1, with 13 bases in between. CDR3 in DNA: TGTGCCAGCAGTTCCGACTTCAGCTCCCAAGAGACCCAGTACTTC. It codes for CASSSDFSSQETQYF. The variable domain in full, completed from reference TRBV28 and TRBJ2-5, reads DVKVTQSSRYLVKRTGEKVFLECVQDMDHENMFWYRQDPGLGLRLIYFSYDVKMKEKGDIPEGYSVSREKKERFSLILESASTNQTSMYLCASSSDFSSQETQYFGPGTRLLVL.

The CDR3 spells CASSRLAGYNEQFF. Here the CDR3 DNA reads TGTGCCAGCAGTCGACTAGCGGGATACAATGAGCAGTTCTTC. The chain uses TRBV7-9 and TRBJ2-1; 11 bases are shared with TRBD2. CDR3 length equals 14 residues. The junction had 2 bases not matched to a gene; V was cut back by 6 bases and J by 4 bases. The germline gives CDR1 SEHNR, CDR2 FQNEAQ (reference sequence).

This sequence joins TRBV29-1 and TRBJ1-2; 8 positions agree with TRBD1. The J segment lost 1 base and the V segment lost 6 bases, leaving 10 bases of the junction unmatched. CDR3 size: 15 residues. Germline V gene sequence: CDR1 SQVTM, CDR2 ANQGSEA. The CDR3 loop reads CSVLPARGHNYGYTF. DNA of the CDR3: TGCAGCGTCCTCCCCGCCAGGGGGCATAACTATGGCTACACCTTC. Drawing the rest from reference TRBV29-1 and TRBJ1-2, the complete variable domain is SAVISQKPSRDICQRGTSLTIQCQVDSQVTMMFWYRQQPGQSLTLIATANQGSEATYESGFVIDKFPISRPNLTFSTLTVSNMSPEDSSIYLCSVLPARGHNYGYTFGSGTRLTVV.

This rearrangement joins TRBV27 to TRBJ2-7; 7 bases are a match to TRBD2. J was trimmed by 0 bases and V by 4 bases; bases with no gene match: 6. CDR3 size: 15 residues. Germline assignment: CDR1 MNHEY and CDR2 SMNVEV (reference sequence). CDR3 DNA sequence: TGTGCCAGCAGTTGGACTAGTCATAGCTCCTACGAGCAGTACTTC. Translation gives CASSWTSHSSYEQYF.

The chain is built from TRBV5-1 and TRBJ1-2; no clear D gene. The germline CDR1 and CDR2 sequences are SGHRS and YFSETQ. V gave up 4 bases and J gave up 6 bases, with 16 bases separating them. The CDR3 runs to 14 residues. The CDR3 nucleotides are TGCGCCAGCAGCCTGTATTCGGAGTTGGATGGCTACACCTTC. Translating gives CASSLYSELDGYTF.

This chain joins TRBV6-5 and TRBJ2-5; D is possibly TRBD2 (6 bases). Trimming shortened V by 6 bases and J by 3 bases, and 8 bases separated the two germline ends. This CDR3 has 12 residues. Germline CDR1 MNHEY, CDR2 SVGAGI. The CDR3, as DNA: TGTGCCAGCAGAGCTAGCGAAGAGACCCAGTACTTC. Its translation: CASRASEETQYF.

The chain is built from TRBV5-1 and TRBJ1-2, with D hard to call. Trimming cost V 0 bases and J 5 bases, with 14 bases left between them. The CDR3 consists of 15 residues. CDR1 is SGHRS, CDR2 YFSETQ, per germline. The CDR3: CASSLDGNVVYGYTF. CDR3 DNA sequence: TGCGCCAGCAGCTTGGATGGAAACGTTGTATATGGCTACACCTTC. The complete variable domain, with remaining parts taken from reference TRBV5-1 and TRBJ1-2, reads KAGVTQTPRYLIKTRGQQVTLSCSPISGHRSVSWYQQTPGQGLQFLFEYFSETQRNKGNFPGRFSGRQFSNSRSEMNVSTLELGDSALYLCASSLDGNVVYGYTFGSGTRLTVV.

The chain has TRBV7-8 and TRBJ1-5; 7 positions agree with TRBD1. The CDR3 consists of 14 residues. Germline trimming cut 3 bases from V and 3 bases from J; bases unmatched to any gene: 2. Germline V CDR1 and CDR2: SGHVS, FQNEAQ. Here the CDR3 reads CASSLGQNNQPQHF. The CDR3 DNA is TGTGCCAGCAGCTTGGGACAGAACAATCAGCCCCAGCATTTT.

This chain connects TRBV28 to TRBJ1-2; D is unclear. Germline V lookup: CDR1 MDHEN, CDR2 SYDVKM. Trimming shortened V by 4 bases and J by 0 bases, and 6 bases separated the two germline ends. The CDR3 length is 13 residues. The CDR3 nucleotides read TGTGCCAGCAGTTCTGTTGCTAACTATGGCTACACCTTC. As protein: CASSSVANYGYTF.

The V call is TRBV28, the J call TRBJ2-2, with 10 nucleotides matching TRBD2. With 6 bases clipped from V and 0 bases from J, the junction kept 4 bases outside the gene matches. Germline V CDR1 and CDR2: MDHEN, SYDVKM. This CDR3 contains 16 residues. Written as DNA, the CDR3 is TGTGCCAGCAGGGGACTAGCGATCGCGAACACCGGGGAGCTGTTTTTT. Protein: CASRGLAIANTGELFF.

The chain joins TRBV11-3 to TRBJ1-4; D is unclear. The V gene's germline CDR1 is SGHNT and CDR2 YENEEA. This CDR3 is 11 amino acids long. Trimming took 6 bases from V and 4 from J, leaving 3 bases between them. The CDR3 protein is CASRCNEKLFF. The CDR3 region has the DNA TGTGCCAGCAGGTGTAATGAAAAACTGTTTTTT.

V gene TRBV5-1 combines with J gene TRBJ2-1, with a weak D call TRBD2 (6 bases). Trimming took 5 bases from V and 3 from J, leaving 9 bases between them. The V gene's germline CDR1 is SGHRS and CDR2 YFSETQ. The CDR3 runs to 13 residues. The CDR3 coding sequence is TGCGCCAGCAGGCATAGCGGCTACAATGAGCAGTTCTTC. Amino acid sequence: CASRHSGYNEQFF.

The chain joins TRBV27 to TRBJ2-1; 7 bases fit TRBD2. CDR1 is MNHEY and CDR2 is SMNVEV in the germline V gene (reference sequence). The CDR3 is 12 amino acids. J was trimmed by 8 bases and V by 8 bases; bases with no gene match: 6. CDR3 protein: CASGRVAHEQFF. The CDR3 DNA sequence: TGTGCCAGCGGGAGGGTAGCGCATGAGCAGTTCTTC.

This clone was observed once. The chain carries TRBV10-2 and TRBJ1-1; tentatively, D is TRBD1 (5 bases). CDR1 is WSHSY and CDR2 is SAAADI in the germline V gene. The V gene lost 7 bases and the J gene lost 4 bases, with 13 bases spanning the gap. This CDR3 has 13 residues. The CDR3, as DNA: TGCGCCAGCATAAGCATTGGGGGCACTGAAGCTTTCTTT. Translated: CASISIGGTEAFF.

This rearrangement joins TRBV15 to TRBJ2-1; 7 bases match TRBD1. V lost 1 base, J lost 5 bases, and 5 bases stayed unmatched. This CDR3 spans 15 amino acids. Germline CDR1 and CDR2: LNHNV and YYDKDF (reference sequence). The CDR3, as DNA: TGTGCCACCAGCAGAGTGGGGACAGTCAACAATGAGCAGTTCTTC. It codes for CATSRVGTVNNEQFF.

The CDR3 spells CASRGTGPGYTF. Written as DNA, the CDR3 is TGTGCCAGCAGAGGGACAGGGCCCGGCTACACCTTC. V and J are TRBV2 and TRBJ1-2, with 9 bases matching TRBD1. The germline CDR1 and CDR2 sequences are SNHLY and FYNNEI. The CDR3 runs 12 residues. The V gene end was trimmed by 6 bases and the J gene end by 8 bases; junction bases not matched to a gene: 4.

Points on this clone: The sample has other DNA sequences that encode this CDR3 too. The chain employs TRBV15 and TRBJ2-2; a weak D match, TRBD1 (5 bases). The ends were cut back, 0 bases at V and 5 bases at J, with 7 bases in the middle. The CDR3 runs 14 residues. Germline CDR1 reads LNHNV; CDR2 reads YYDKDF (reference sequence). Written as DNA, the CDR3 is TGTGCCACCAGCAGAGATAGGGGAACCGGGGAGCTGTTTTTT. It encodes CATSRDRGTGELFF.

The rearrangement links TRBV7-9 to TRBJ1-4; a weak D match, TRBD1 (5 bases). The CDR3 runs to 15 residues. Per germline, CDR1 SEHNR and CDR2 FQNEAQ (reference sequence). V lost 1 base to trimming and J lost 8 bases, with 14 bases between them. The DNA for the CDR3 is TGTGCCAGCAGCTTAGGGCAGGGCGATAGGGAAAAACTGTTTTTT. Translating gives CASSLGQGDREKLFF.

The genes are TRBV29-1 and TRBJ2-2, with D possibly TRBD2 on 5 matching bases. The ends were cut back, 7 bases at V and 7 bases at J, with 10 bases in the middle. Germline values: CDR1 SQVTM, CDR2 ANQGSEA. This CDR3 contains 11 residues. CDR3: CSGETGGELFF. CDR3 DNA sequence: TGCAGCGGGGAGACGGGCGGGGAGCTGTTTTTT.